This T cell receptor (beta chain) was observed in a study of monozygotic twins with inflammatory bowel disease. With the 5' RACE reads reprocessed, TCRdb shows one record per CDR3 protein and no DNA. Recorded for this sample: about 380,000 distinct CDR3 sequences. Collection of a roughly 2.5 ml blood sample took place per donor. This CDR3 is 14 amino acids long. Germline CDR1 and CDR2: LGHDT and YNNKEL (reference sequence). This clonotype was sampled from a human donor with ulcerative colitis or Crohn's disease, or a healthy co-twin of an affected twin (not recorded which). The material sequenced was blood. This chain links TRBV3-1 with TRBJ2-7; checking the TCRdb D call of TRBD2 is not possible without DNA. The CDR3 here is CASSQIAGGLEQYF.